The 29 T cell receptor beta chains reported below all come from one sample, sequenced in a study of PD-L1 blockade in urothelial cancer. This sample's time point: pretreatment peripheral blood. Produced via immunoSEQ multiplex PCR; TCRdb's table is partial and in-frame only. The table shows around 130,000 clones, with around 85% occurring only once. This material consisted of PBMCs, taken around atezolizumab (anti-PD-L1) treatment. The receptors stem from a man between 45 and 60 years old with urothelial cancer.

The V and J genes are TRBV6-1 and TRBJ2-7; 9 bases are shared with TRBD2. V was clipped by 5 bases and J by 6 bases; unmatched bases: 11. The length of the CDR3 is 15 residues. Germline values: CDR1 MNHNS, CDR2 SASEGT. The CDR3 DNA reads as TGTGCCAGCAGTCTCGAAACCGGGACTAGCATCGAGCAGTACTTC. Residues: CASSLETGTSIEQYF.

The chain employs TRBV5-1 and TRBJ1-1; D remains unclear. V lost 0 bases, J lost 4 bases, and 13 bases lay in between. Germline CDR1 and CDR2: SGHRS and YFSETQ. The CDR3 length is 15 residues. The CDR3 DNA is TGCGCCAGCAGCTTGGGTGGAGGGCCTTTCACTGAAGCTTTCTTT. Its translation is CASSLGGGPFTEAFF.

This chain connects TRBV6-1 to TRBJ1-4; 7 nucleotides line up with TRBD1. CDR3 size: 13 residues. Germline-derived CDR1 and CDR2 are MNHNS and SASEGT. V lost 2 bases to trimming and J lost 8 bases; unmatched junction nucleotides: 2. The CDR3 sequence is CASSERDREKLFF. The CDR3 DNA reads as TGTGCCAGCAGTGAACGGGACAGAGAAAAACTGTTTTTT.

This clone has a single count. The V gene is TRBV2, the J gene TRBJ1-3; D possibly corresponds to TRBD1 (5 bases). Germline CDR1 and CDR2: SNHLY and FYNNEI. V gave up 2 bases and J gave up 4 bases, with 12 bases separating them. The length of the CDR3 is 15 residues. CDR3 in amino acids: CASSEWGVGGNTIYF. The DNA for the CDR3 is TGTGCCAGCAGTGAATGGGGGGTAGGAGGAAACACCATATATTTT. Full variable domain (rest looked up from reference TRBV2 and TRBJ1-3): EPEVTQTPSHQVTQMGQEVILRCVPISNHLYFYWYRQILGQKVEFLVSFYNNEISEKSEIFDDQFSVERPDGSNFTLKIRSTKLEDSAMYFCASSEWGVGGNTIYFGEGSWLTVV.

This chain links TRBV11-2 with TRBJ2-1; D may be TRBD1 (5 bases). V was pared by 3 bases and J by 0 bases, with 12 bases between. The CDR3 is 16 residues long. The germline V gene encodes CDR1 SGHAT and CDR2 FQNNGV. CDR3 protein: CASSFLRQSSYNEQFF. The CDR3 DNA reads as TGTGCCAGCAGCTTCCTTCGACAGAGCTCCTACAATGAGCAGTTCTTC.

Many counts were recorded for this clone. V is TRBV12-2 and J is TRBJ1-5. TRBV12-2 is deemed a pseudogene. The length of the CDR3 is 12 residues. CDR3 DNA: TGTGCAAGTCGCTTGACTCGTCAGCCCCAGCATTTT. The encoded protein is CASRLTRQPQHF.

The V and J genes are TRBV7-8 and TRBJ2-5, with TRBD1 as a possible D gene (5 bases). This CDR3 region has 16 residues. The germline gives CDR1 SGHVS, CDR2 FQNEAQ. The ends were cut back, 5 bases at V and 1 base at J, with 17 bases in the middle. The CDR3 region has the DNA TGTGCCAGCAGCCCTCAGGGTTGGCGCCTCCAAGAGACCCAGTACTTC. Protein product: CASSPQGWRLQETQYF.

The chain joins TRBV28 to TRBJ2-2; D unclear. Per the germline V gene, CDR1 is MDHEN and CDR2 is SYDVKM. CDR3 length: 14 residues. Trimming pared 3 bases from V and 3 bases from J, leaving 8 bases between. CDR3 protein: CASSFVTHTGELFF. CDR3 nucleotides: TGTGCCAGCAGTTTTGTCACACACACCGGGGAGCTGTTTTTT.

The chain employs TRBV7-8 and TRBJ2-7; 8 bases line up with TRBD1. Germline values: CDR1 SGHVS, CDR2 FQNEAQ. The CDR3 is 14 amino acids. V was pared by 6 bases and J by 2 bases, with 6 bases of the junction left unmatched. CDR3 sequence (DNA): TGTGCCAGCAGGAGCCGGGACAGGACCTACGAGCAGTACTTC. Translated: CASRSRDRTYEQYF.

Details on this clone: A junction boundary mismatches the germline segment, possibly from a read error. V usage is TRBV9 and J usage is TRBJ2-7, with TRBD1 as a possible D gene (6 bases). CDR3 length: 15 residues. CDR1 is SGDLS and CDR2 is YYNGEE in the germline V gene. The CDR3: CASTARPGLPGHLNF. The CDR3 nucleotides read TGTGCCAGCACCGCTAGGCCGGGGCTCCCGGGACACCTTAATTTC.

The chain couples TRBV30 to TRBJ2-2, with a tentative D call TRBD2 (5 bases). The CDR3 has 14 amino acids. Germline-derived CDR1 and CDR2 are GTSNPN and SVGIG (reference sequence). V was trimmed by 2 bases and J by 6 bases, leaving 13 bases between them. CDR3: CAWSRALVSGELFF. The CDR3 DNA is TGTGCCTGGAGTCGGGCACTAGTATCCGGGGAGCTGTTTTTT.

This clone has only a few counts. V gene TRBV2 combines with J gene TRBJ1-5; D is possibly TRBD1 (6 bases). Germline CDR1 is SNHLY and CDR2 is FYNNEI. The CDR3 has 12 residues. Trimming removed 8 bases from V and 3 bases from J, with 8 bases in between. CDR3 residues: CASGTPNQPQHF. The CDR3 coding sequence is TGTGCCAGCGGGACACCCAATCAGCCCCAGCATTTT.

The chain combines TRBV9 with TRBJ2-1; TRBD2 matches at 16 bases. J gave up 7 bases and V 3 bases, and 10 bases lay outside the gene matches. The length of the CDR3 is 18 residues. The germline V gene has CDR1 SGDLS and CDR2 YYNGEE. The CDR3 spells CASSERGLAGGVGNEQFF. Here the CDR3 DNA reads TGTGCCAGCAGCGAGAGGGGACTAGCGGGAGGGGTTGGGAATGAGCAGTTCTTC.

The genes are TRBV13 and TRBJ2-1; TRBD2 is a possible D gene (6 bases). Trimming cost V 5 bases and J 0 bases, with 17 bases left between them. CDR3 length: 17 residues. CDR1 and CDR2 (germline): PRHDT, FYEKMQ (reference sequence). CDR3 residues: CASSPPLRESSYNEQFF. The CDR3 DNA reads TGTGCCAGCAGCCCGCCCCTTCGGGAGAGCTCCTACAATGAGCAGTTCTTC.

The chain is built from TRBV11-3 and TRBJ2-1; maybe TRBD1 (5 bases). The CDR3 is 15 amino acids. Trimming removed 6 bases from V and 2 bases from J, with 14 bases in between. Germline values: CDR1 SGHNT, CDR2 YENEEA. The CDR3 here is CASSLDNVAYNEQFF. The DNA for the CDR3 is TGTGCCAGCAGTTTGGACAATGTTGCCTACAATGAGCAGTTCTTC.

V usage is TRBV19 and J usage is TRBJ1-4; D gene uncertain. There are 15 residues in the CDR3. Germline V gives CDR1 LNHDA, CDR2 SQIVND (reference sequence). With 4 bases removed from V and 5 bases from J, the gap between germline ends came to 14 bases. In DNA form, the CDR3 reads TGTGCCAGTAGTAGAGGAGGATTCTCCAATGAAAAACTGTTTTTT. Its translation is CASSRGGFSNEKLFF. The variable domain in full, completed from reference TRBV19 and TRBJ1-4, reads DGGITQSPKYLFRKEGQNVTLSCEQNLNHDAMYWYRQDPGQGLRLIYYSQIVNDFQKGDIAEGYSVSREKKESFPLTVTSAQKNPTAFYLCASSRGGFSNEKLFFGSGTQLSVL.

The chain carries TRBV7-9 and TRBJ1-2; TRBD1 agrees at 8 bases. Germline V gives CDR1 SEHNR, CDR2 FQNEAQ (reference sequence). After removal of 3 bases from V and 6 bases from J, the junction contained 6 bases not matched to a gene. The CDR3 consists of 14 residues. CDR3 nucleotides: TGTGCCAGCAGCTTGGGTGGACAGGGTGATGGCTACACCTTC. Translating gives CASSLGGQGDGYTF. Full variable domain (rest looked up from reference TRBV7-9 and TRBJ1-2): DTGVSQNPRHKITKRGQNVTFRCDPISEHNRLYWYRQTLGQGPEFLTYFQNEAQLEKSRLLSDRFSAERPKGSFSTLEIQRTEQGDSAMYLCASSLGGQGDGYTFGSGTRLTVV.

The J gene is TRBJ1-5, the V gene TRBV19; D gene uncertain. This CDR3 has 16 amino acids. CDR1 is LNHDA and CDR2 is SQIVND in the germline V gene (reference sequence). V lost 5 bases and J lost 1, with 15 bases in between. This CDR3 is CASSPSAGRSNQPQHF. In DNA, the CDR3 is TGTGCCAGTAGTCCGTCCGCGGGCAGAAGCAATCAGCCCCAGCATTTT. Together with reference TRBV19 and TRBJ1-5, the CDR3 gives the full variable domain: DGGITQSPKYLFRKEGQNVTLSCEQNLNHDAMYWYRQDPGQGLRLIYYSQIVNDFQKGDIAEGYSVSREKKESFPLTVTSAQKNPTAFYLCASSPSAGRSNQPQHFGDGTRLSIL.

V usage is TRBV5-4 and J usage is TRBJ2-3; 11 bases are shared with TRBD2. The CDR3 runs to 16 residues. CDR1 SGHNT and CDR2 YYREEE come from the germline V gene (reference sequence). The trim removed 0 bases at V and 3 bases at J, leaving 3 bases unmatched. CDR3 coding DNA: TGTGCCAGCAGCTTGGCTTCTAGCGGGAGGACAGATACGCAGTATTTT. This codes for CASSLASSGRTDTQYF. Based on the CDR3 plus reference TRBV5-4 and TRBJ2-3, the full variable domain is ETGVTQSPTHLIKTRGQQVTLRCSSQSGHNTVSWYQQALGQGPQFIFQYYREEENGRGNFPPRFSGLQFPNYSSELNVNALELDDSALYLCASSLASSGRTDTQYFGPGTRLTVL.

Here the CDR3 DNA reads TGTGCCAGCTCACCAGGGGCGGGGGCTTACAATGAGCAGTTCTTC. It codes for CASSPGAGAYNEQFF. V is TRBV18 and J is TRBJ2-1; tentative D call: TRBD2 (7 bases). This CDR3 contains 15 residues. The V gene's germline CDR1 is KGHSH and CDR2 LQKENI. V shed 2 bases and J shed 4 bases, with 12 bases lying between them.

V is TRBV18 and J is TRBJ2-2, with 8 positions matching TRBD2. The CDR3 runs to 15 residues. Germline V gene sequence: CDR1 KGHSH, CDR2 LQKENI. Trimming cost V 0 bases and J 4 bases; bases outside gene matches: 1. CDR3 loop: CASSPPSGSTGELFF. The CDR3 nucleotides read TGTGCCAGCTCACCACCCAGCGGGAGCACCGGGGAGCTGTTTTTT.

V and J are TRBV10-3 and TRBJ2-1, with 8 positions matching TRBD2. The CDR3 spans 14 residues. In germline, CDR1 is ENHRY, CDR2 SYGVKD. With 4 bases clipped from V and 7 bases from J, the junction kept 6 bases outside the gene matches. Here the CDR3 reads CAISVGGGRNEQFF. In DNA form, the CDR3 reads TGTGCCATCAGTGTGGGCGGGGGGCGTAATGAGCAGTTCTTC.

CDR3 DNA sequence: TGTGCCAGCAGTTCCAAGGGCCCCCGGGACAACGAGCAGTACTTC. It encodes CASSSKGPRDNEQYF. This rearrangement joins TRBV6-5 to TRBJ2-7; the D gene is possibly TRBD1 (6 bases). V was trimmed by 4 bases and J by 5 bases, leaving 18 bases between them. Germline V CDR1 and CDR2: MNHEY, SVGAGI. The CDR3 spans 15 residues.

The rearrangement links TRBV11-1 to TRBJ2-7; a possible D gene is TRBD1 (6 bases). The CDR3 is 14 amino acids. The V gene lost 4 bases and the J gene lost 2 bases, with 12 bases spanning the gap. Germline CDR1 is SGHAT and CDR2 is FQDESV (reference sequence). The CDR3 DNA follows: TGTGCCAGCAGCTGGGGGCAGGGGACCTACGAGCAGTACTTC. Protein product: CASSWGQGTYEQYF.

The V and J genes are TRBV27 and TRBJ2-1; 7 positions agree with TRBD2. The germline CDR1 and CDR2 sequences are MNHEY and SMNVEV (reference sequence). Unmatched junction bases numbered 7, after V lost 6 bases and J lost 5 bases. The CDR3 runs to 14 residues. CDR3 sequence: CASSVAGVHNEQFF. In nucleotides, the CDR3 is TGTGCCAGCAGCGTGGCGGGAGTTCACAATGAGCAGTTCTTC.

This rearrangement joins TRBV27 to TRBJ1-2, with TRBD1 identical over 7 bases. The J segment lost 5 bases and the V segment lost 3 bases, leaving 3 bases of the junction unmatched. Germline-derived CDR1 and CDR2 are MNHEY and SMNVEV (reference sequence). This CDR3 contains 13 residues. The CDR3 loop is CASSLGQSYGYTF. The CDR3 DNA is TGTGCCAGCAGTTTGGGACAGTCGTATGGCTACACCTTC.

The chain recombines TRBV5-4 with TRBJ1-1; D is unresolved. CDR1 is SGHNT and CDR2 is YYREEE in the germline V gene (reference sequence). The CDR3 contains 13 residues. The germline V and J ends were trimmed by 2 bases and 4 bases, with 9 bases remaining between them. CDR3 region: CASSFNGGTEAFF. The CDR3, as DNA: TGTGCCAGCAGCTTTAACGGAGGCACTGAAGCTTTCTTT.

The V call is TRBV7-2, the J call TRBJ2-2; D is perhaps TRBD1 (6 bases). Per the germline V gene, CDR1 is SGHTA and CDR2 is FQGNSA. The CDR3 is made up of 16 amino acids. Trimming pared 5 bases from V and 1 base from J, leaving 14 bases between. For the CDR3, the DNA is TGTGCCAGCAGCATACAGGGTTGGGGGAACACCGGGGAGCTGTTTTTT. It yields the protein CASSIQGWGNTGELFF. Full variable domain (outside the CDR3, taken from reference TRBV7-2 and TRBJ2-2): GAGVSQSPSNKVTEKGKDVELRCDPISGHTALYWYRQSLGQGLEFLIYFQGNSAPDKSGLPSDRFSAERTGGSVSTLTIQRTQQEDSAVYLCASSIQGWGNTGELFFGEGSRLTVL.

Comment on this clone: One junction end disagrees with the germline gene, perhaps due to a read error. The chain recombines TRBV5-1 with TRBJ2-2; TRBD2 matches 10 bases. Germline CDR1 is SGHRS and CDR2 is YFSETQ. There are 14 residues in the CDR3. The DNA for the CDR3 is TGCACCAGCGGGAGCGGGAGGGAAGCCGGGGAGCTGTTTTTT. Residues: CTSGSGREAGELFF.